These T cell receptor beta chains were read from a single sample in a study of CD8 T cells in ankylosing spondylitis. TCRdb redid the calling of the 5' RACE reads with MiXCR, one entry per CDR3 protein. The sample records some 140,000 distinct CDR3 sequences, approximately 7.3% being singletons. Sequencing was done on a sample of blood, either unsorted or a sorted T cell fraction (not recorded which). The receptors derive from a female donor with ankylosing spondylitis or in good health (not recorded which). CDR3s include the opening cysteine and the closing phenylalanine or tryptophan. The D gene is left open where the match is weak. Size values are once, few and many counts, or a class for expanded clones, and some rows have none.

clone_size j_call v_call d_call cdr3_nt cdr3_aa
many TRBJ2-3 TRBV5-1 TRBD2 TGCGCCAGCAGCTGGGCTAGCGGGGGTTCAGATACGCAGTATTTT CASSWASGGSDTQYF
many TRBJ1-1 TRBV4-1 - TGCGCCAGCAGCCAAGATCAGCAGAACACTGAAGCTTTCTTT CASSQDQQNTEAFF
few TRBJ2-1 TRBV5-1 TRBD2 TGCGCCAGCAGCTTGGCCTGGACTAGCGGGGGAAGAAGCAATGAGCAGTTCTTC CASSLAWTSGGRSNEQFF
once TRBJ1-5 TRBV4-1 TRBD1 TGCGCCAGCTCCAACGGGCAGGGGGCCCAGCCCCAGCATTTT CASSNGQGAQPQHF
many TRBJ2-3 TRBV7-8 - TGTGCCAGCAGCAAAACACCGGCCAGGGTGCGCACAGATACGCAGTATTTT CASSKTPARVRTDTQYF
few TRBJ1-1 TRBV7-2 - TGTGCCAGCAGCTACAGGGAACACACTGAAGCTTTCTTT CASSYREHTEAFF
many TRBJ1-3 TRBV4-3 TRBD1 TGCGCCAGCAGCCAAGATAGAGGGACAGCAAACACCATATATTTT CASSQDRGTANTIYF
many TRBJ1-2 TRBV12-3/TRBV12-4 TRBD1 TGTGCCAGCAGTTTTCTGACAGGGTATTGGTATGGCTACACCTTC CASSFLTGYWYGYTF
many TRBJ2-7 TRBV20-1 TRBD1 TGCAGTGCATTAGAGACAGGGGGAAGTGGGTACGAGCAGTACTTC CSALETGGSGYEQYF
many TRBJ1-1 TRBV18 - TGTGCCAGCTCCTATAAGACAGAGAACACTGAAGCTTTCTTT CASSYKTENTEAFF
many TRBJ1-5 TRBV4-3 - TGCGCCAGCAGCCTCACGAGGGGGGGAAATCAGCCCCAGCATTTT CASSLTRGGNQPQHF
many TRBJ2-2 TRBV5-1 - TGCGCCAGCGACGAGGCAGGGAACACCGGGGAGCTGTTTTTT CASDEAGNTGELFF
many TRBJ1-1 TRBV3-1 - TGTGCCAGCAGCCAAGGGACAGACACTGAAGCTTTCTTT CASSQGTDTEAFF
- TRBJ2-2 TRBV18 - TGTGCCAGCTCACCGCTGCCGGGGACGGCGAACACCGGGGAGCTGTTTTTT CASSPLPGTANTGELFF
many TRBJ2-3 TRBV11-2 - TGTGCCAGCAGCTTCGAGGACGAAAGGGATACGCAGTATTTT CASSFEDERDTQYF
many TRBJ2-3 TRBV5-1 - TGCGCCAGCAGCTTGGACGGTAGCTCAACAGATACGCAGTATTTT CASSLDGSSTDTQYF